This T cell receptor (beta chain) was sequenced for a study of control samples from healthy donors and cancer patients. The CDR3 length is 13 residues. The germline V gene encodes CDR1 SGDLS and CDR2 YYNGEE. The germline V and J ends were trimmed by 4 bases and 6 bases, with 12 bases remaining between them. Repertoires were generated with immunoSEQ multiplex PCR, while TCRdb's copy carries only in-frame clones and drops some. Of around 92,000 clones listed, approximately 78% are singletons. The sequencing sample was made of blood. The clonotype originates from a man aged 55 to 70 in good health. The rearrangement uses TRBV9 and TRBJ2-3; D remains ambiguous. The CDR3 DNA sequence: TGTGCCAGCAGCCTAACTTCCTCGGATACGCAGTATTTT. Protein sequence: CASSLTSSDTQYF.